This T cell receptor (beta chain) is from a study of OX40 agonist ivuxolimab in advanced cancers. For the study in its entirety: Ivuxolimab, which targeted the costimulatory receptor OX40 (CD134), was an agonistic, fully human IgG2 monoclonal antibody. The point of sequencing TCRbeta in the periphery was to test whether ivuxolimab changed TCR sequence diversity and drove clonal T-cell expansion. In the dose-escalation cohort, 70% to 90% of patients were male, and the mean age was around 65 years with a range of 23 to 79. Patients were allowed to have had prior anti-PD-1, anti-PD-L1 or anti-CTLA-4 therapy, and 40% to 45% of the dose-escalation patients had been treated with checkpoint inhibitors. Among the roughly 52 dose-escalation patients, around 19 had hepatocellular carcinoma, roughly 15 melanoma, 9 renal cell carcinoma and 9 head and neck cancer. The paper describes the monotherapy dose-escalation part (N = 52 patients) of the phase I trial of ivuxolimab. Partial responses occurred in three dose-escalation patients: two with cutaneous melanoma and one with hepatocellular carcinoma. Intravenous ivuxolimab was administered to patients every 2 weeks at six dose levels: 0.01, 0.1, 0.3, 1.5, 3 and 10 mg/kg. Summary of the overall study and its limitations: At doses of 0.1 to 3.0 mg/kg, clonal expansion of both CD4+ and CD8+ T cells in blood was seen between baseline and week 6. The antigen specificity of the clonally expanded peripheral T cells was not determined. Low levels of normalized T-cell clonal expansion were also seen in some patients who did not respond. In partial responders in the 0.1-3.0 mg/kg groups, normalized peripheral clonal expansion was found to be among the lowest, especially among CD8+ T cells. After ivuxolimab, expanded clones were on average more numerous among CD8+ T cells than among CD4+ T cells.

A word on this clone: There is no known antigen for this receptor. One base away there is no much larger clone; base qualities are not given.

To sequence the TCRbeta CDR3 region, genomic DNA was isolated from the sorted cells. The immunoSEQ Assay was used to sequence the TCRbeta CDR3 regions. TCRdb carries this immuneACCESS record with in-frame sequences only. Its versions omit some clonotypes, under half of them owing to an unresolved V gene in the studies checked, with the rest unexplained. Recorded for this sample are 74,000 or so clones; about 90% of them occurred a single time. The top ten clones comprise 1.5% to 2% of the sample. The CDR3 sequence holds 13 residues, the cysteine and phenylalanine included. Just the 39-base CDR3 DNA is kept, in frame starting at base 1. A distance of 8 bases separates the germline ends of V and J, which lose 6 bases and 0 bases respectively. Looking up the germline V gene yields CDR1 MDHEN and CDR2 SYDVKM. Patients with a history of autoimmune disease or receiving systemic immunosuppression were excluded from the trial. Peripheral blood for TCR sequencing was collected from all dose cohorts at baseline, on cycle 4 day 1, and on cycle 7 day 1. The samples were drawn from a first-in-human, open-label, multicenter phase I dose-escalation trial of ivuxolimab. Adults with locally advanced or metastatic melanoma, renal cell, hepatocellular, or head and neck squamous cell carcinoma were enrolled in the trial. Before TCR sequencing, CD4+ T cells and CD8+ T cells from peripheral blood were sorted into separate populations.

This clonotype originated in an adult with an advanced solid tumor such as melanoma, head and neck, liver or kidney cancer. Sequencing used CD4+ or CD8+ T cells sorted from blood, obtained in a trial of the OX40 agonist ivuxolimab. The sequence is built from TRBV28 and TRBJ2-5, with the D gene call left open. The DNA is as follows: TGTGCCAGCAGCCCCCAGTACCAAGAGACCCAGTACTTC. Its translation reads: CASSPQYQETQYF. With the rest looked up from the reference TRBV28 and TRBJ2-5 genes rather than sequenced, the full variable domain is DVKVTQSSRYLVKRTGEKVFLECVQDMDHENMFWYRQDPGLGLRLIYFSYDVKMKEKGDIPEGYSVSREKKERFSLILESASTNQTSMYLCASSPQYQETQYFGPGTRLLVL.